This T cell receptor beta chain is from a study of CD4 T cells in relation to SARS-CoV-2 and coronaviruses. Study-level information: After roughly 11 days of antigen culture, PBMC TCR beta CDR3s were sequenced. Study results and caveats: Around 60% of donors had memory CD4+ clonotypes crossrecognizing SARS-CoV-2 and common cold coronavirus spike.

Germline loops: CDR1 LNHDA, CDR2 SQIVND (reference sequence). This CDR3 has 12 amino acids. V lost 3 bases and J 7 bases, leaving 8 bases between the germline ends. Assay used: immunoSEQ multiplex PCR; TCRdb lists only in-frame clones, some missing. This sample yields roughly 41,000 clones, of which 82% are seen a single time; 4.5% belongs to the top ten. In its sample, this clone was seen a few times. Its target is unknown. About 10^5 naive or memory CD4+ cells were cultured with CEF peptides for under 12 days. The specimen was naive CD4+ T cells from PBMCs, cultured in vitro. The subset here: naive CD4+ T cells isolated by negative enrichment. The receptor comes from an adult with COVID-19. The chain employs TRBV19 and TRBJ2-3, with D perhaps matching TRBD1 or TRBD2 (5 bases each). The CDR3 loop is CASSMGVNTQYF. The CDR3 DNA is TGTGCCAGTAGTATGGGGGTGAATACGCAGTATTTT.